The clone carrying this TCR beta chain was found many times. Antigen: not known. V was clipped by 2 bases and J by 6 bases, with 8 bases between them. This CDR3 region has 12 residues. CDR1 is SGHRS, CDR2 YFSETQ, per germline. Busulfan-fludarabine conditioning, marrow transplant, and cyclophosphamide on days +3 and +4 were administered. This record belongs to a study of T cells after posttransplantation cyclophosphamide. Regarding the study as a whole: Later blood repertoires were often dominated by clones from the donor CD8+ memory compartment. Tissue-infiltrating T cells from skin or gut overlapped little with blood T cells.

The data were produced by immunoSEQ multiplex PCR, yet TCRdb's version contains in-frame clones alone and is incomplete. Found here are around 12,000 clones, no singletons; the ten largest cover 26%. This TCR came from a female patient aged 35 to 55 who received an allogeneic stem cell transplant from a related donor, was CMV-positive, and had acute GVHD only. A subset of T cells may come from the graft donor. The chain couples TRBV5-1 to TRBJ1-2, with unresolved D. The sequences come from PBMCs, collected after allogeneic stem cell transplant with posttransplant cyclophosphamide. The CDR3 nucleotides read TGCGCCAGCAGCTTATACGGGGATGGCTACACCTTC. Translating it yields CASSLYGDGYTF.